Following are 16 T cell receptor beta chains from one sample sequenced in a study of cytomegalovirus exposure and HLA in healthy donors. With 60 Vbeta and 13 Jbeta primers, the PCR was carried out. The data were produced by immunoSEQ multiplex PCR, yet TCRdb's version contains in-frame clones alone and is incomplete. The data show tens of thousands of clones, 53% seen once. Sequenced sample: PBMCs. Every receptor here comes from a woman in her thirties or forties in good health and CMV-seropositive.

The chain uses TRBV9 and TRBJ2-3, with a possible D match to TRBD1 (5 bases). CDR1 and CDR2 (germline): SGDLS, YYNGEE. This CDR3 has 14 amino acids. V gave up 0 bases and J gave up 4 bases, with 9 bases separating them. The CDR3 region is CASSVATRADTQYF. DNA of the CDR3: TGTGCCAGCAGCGTAGCTACCAGGGCAGATACGCAGTATTTT.

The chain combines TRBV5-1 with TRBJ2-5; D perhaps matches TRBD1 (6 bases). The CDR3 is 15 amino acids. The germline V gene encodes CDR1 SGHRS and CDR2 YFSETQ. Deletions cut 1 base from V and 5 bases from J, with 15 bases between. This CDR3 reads CASSLQNPGAETQYF. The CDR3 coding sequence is TGCGCCAGCAGCTTGCAAAACCCAGGGGCGGAGACCCAGTACTTC. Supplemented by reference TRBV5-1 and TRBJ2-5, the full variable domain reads KAGVTQTPRYLIKTRGQQVTLSCSPISGHRSVSWYQQTPGQGLQFLFEYFSETQRNKGNFPGRFSGRQFSNSRSEMNVSTLELGDSALYLCASSLQNPGAETQYFGPGTRLLVL.

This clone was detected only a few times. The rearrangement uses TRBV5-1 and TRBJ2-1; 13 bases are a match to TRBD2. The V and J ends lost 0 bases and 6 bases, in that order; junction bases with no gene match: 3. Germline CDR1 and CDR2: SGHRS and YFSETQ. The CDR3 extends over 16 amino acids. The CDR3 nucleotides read TGCGCCAGCAGCTTGGCTACTAGCGGGGGGGCCAATGAGCAGTTCTTC. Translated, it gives CASSLATSGGANEQFF.

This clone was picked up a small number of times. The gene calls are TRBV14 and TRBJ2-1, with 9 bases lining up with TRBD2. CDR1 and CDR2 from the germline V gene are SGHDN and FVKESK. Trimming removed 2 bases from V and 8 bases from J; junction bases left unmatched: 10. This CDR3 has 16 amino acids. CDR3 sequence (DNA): TGTGCCAGCAGCCAATCGGCGGGGGGGCCGTTCCATGAGCAGTTCTTC. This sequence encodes CASSQSAGGPFHEQFF.

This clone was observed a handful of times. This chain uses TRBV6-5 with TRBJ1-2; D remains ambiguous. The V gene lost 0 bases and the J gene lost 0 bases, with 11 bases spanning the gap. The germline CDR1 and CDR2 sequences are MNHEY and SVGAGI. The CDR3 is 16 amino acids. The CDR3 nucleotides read TGTGCCAGCAGTTACTCGCCACAAACAGCTAACTATGGCTACACCTTC. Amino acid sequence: CASSYSPQTANYGYTF.

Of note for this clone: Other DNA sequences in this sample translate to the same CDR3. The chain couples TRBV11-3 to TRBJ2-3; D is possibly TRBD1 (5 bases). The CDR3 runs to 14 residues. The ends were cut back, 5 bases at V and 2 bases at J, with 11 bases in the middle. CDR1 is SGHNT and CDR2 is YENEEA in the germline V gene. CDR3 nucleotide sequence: TGTGCCAGCAGCCGATCAGGGTCCACAGATACGCAGTATTTT. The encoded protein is CASSRSGSTDTQYF.

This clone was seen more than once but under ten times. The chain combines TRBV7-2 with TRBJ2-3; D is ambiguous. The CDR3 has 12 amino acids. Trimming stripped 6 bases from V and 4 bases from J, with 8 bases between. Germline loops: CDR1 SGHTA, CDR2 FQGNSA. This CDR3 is CASSIFSDTQYF. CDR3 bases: TGTGCCAGCAGTATTTTTTCAGATACGCAGTATTTT. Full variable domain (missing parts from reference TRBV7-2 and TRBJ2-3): GAGVSQSPSNKVTEKGKDVELRCDPISGHTALYWYRQSLGQGLEFLIYFQGNSAPDKSGLPSDRFSAERTGGSVSTLTIQRTQQEDSAVYLCASSIFSDTQYFGPGTRLTVL.

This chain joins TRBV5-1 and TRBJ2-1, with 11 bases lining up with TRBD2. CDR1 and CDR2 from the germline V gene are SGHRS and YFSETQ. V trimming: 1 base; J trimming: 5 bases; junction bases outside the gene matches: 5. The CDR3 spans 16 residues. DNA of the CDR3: TGCGCCAGCAGCTTGTTTAGCGGGGGGGTCCACAATGAGCAGTTCTTC. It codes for CASSLFSGGVHNEQFF.

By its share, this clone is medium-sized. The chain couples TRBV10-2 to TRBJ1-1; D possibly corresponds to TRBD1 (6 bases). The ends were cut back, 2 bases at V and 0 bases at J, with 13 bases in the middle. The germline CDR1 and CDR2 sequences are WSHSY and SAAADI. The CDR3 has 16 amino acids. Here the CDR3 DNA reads TGCGCCAGCAGTGAGCCGAGACAGGCTTTGAACACTGAAGCTTTCTTT. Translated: CASSEPRQALNTEAFF.

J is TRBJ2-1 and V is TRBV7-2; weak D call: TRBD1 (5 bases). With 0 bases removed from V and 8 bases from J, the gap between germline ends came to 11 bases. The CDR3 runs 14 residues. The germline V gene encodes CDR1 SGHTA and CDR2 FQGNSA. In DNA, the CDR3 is TGTGCCAGCAGCTTAGCGGGGCTAGTAGATGAGCAGTTCTTC. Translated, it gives CASSLAGLVDEQFF.

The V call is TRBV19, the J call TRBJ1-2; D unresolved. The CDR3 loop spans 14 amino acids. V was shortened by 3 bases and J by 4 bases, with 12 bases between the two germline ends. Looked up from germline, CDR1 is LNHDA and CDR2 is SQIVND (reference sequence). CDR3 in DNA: TGTGCCAGTAGTATGCGGGGAATAAGCTATGGCTACACCTTC. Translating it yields CASSMRGISYGYTF.

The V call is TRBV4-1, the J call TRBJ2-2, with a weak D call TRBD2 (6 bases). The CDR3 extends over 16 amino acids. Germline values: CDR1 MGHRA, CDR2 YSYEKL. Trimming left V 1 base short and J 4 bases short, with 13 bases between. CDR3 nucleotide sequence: TGCGCCAGCAGCCAAGTGGCGGGGATAGTCACCGGGGAGCTGTTTTTT. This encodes CASSQVAGIVTGELFF.

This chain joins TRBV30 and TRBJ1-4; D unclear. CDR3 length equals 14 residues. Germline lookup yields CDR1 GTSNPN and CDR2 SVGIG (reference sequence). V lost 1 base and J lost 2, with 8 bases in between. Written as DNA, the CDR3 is TGTGCCTGGAGTGCCGGAGTCACTAATGAAAAACTGTTTTTT. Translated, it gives CAWSAGVTNEKLFF. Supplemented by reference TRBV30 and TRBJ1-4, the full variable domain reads SQTIHQWPATLVQPVGSPLSLECTVEGTSNPNLYWYRQAAGRGLQLLFYSVGIGQISSEVPQNLSASRPQDRQFILSSKKLLLSDSGFYLCAWSAGVTNEKLFFGSGTQLSVL.

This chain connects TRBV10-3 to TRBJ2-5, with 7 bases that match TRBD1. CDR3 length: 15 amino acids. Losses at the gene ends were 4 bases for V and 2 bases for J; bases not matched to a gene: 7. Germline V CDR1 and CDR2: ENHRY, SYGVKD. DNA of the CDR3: TGTGCCATCAGTGGGGACAGAGCCCTACAAGAGACCCAGTACTTC. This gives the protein CAISGDRALQETQYF.

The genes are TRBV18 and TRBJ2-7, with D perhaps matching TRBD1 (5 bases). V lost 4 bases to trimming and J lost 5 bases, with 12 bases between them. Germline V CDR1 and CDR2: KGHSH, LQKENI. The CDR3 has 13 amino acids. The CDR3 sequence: CASSRTGSDEQYF. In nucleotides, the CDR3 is TGTGCCAGCTCACGTACAGGATCGGACGAGCAGTACTTC.

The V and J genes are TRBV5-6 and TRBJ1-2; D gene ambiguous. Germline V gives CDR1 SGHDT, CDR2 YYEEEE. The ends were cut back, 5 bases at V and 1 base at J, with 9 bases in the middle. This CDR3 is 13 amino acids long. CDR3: CASSLNINYGYTF. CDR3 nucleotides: TGTGCCAGCAGTTTAAACATTAACTATGGCTACACCTTC. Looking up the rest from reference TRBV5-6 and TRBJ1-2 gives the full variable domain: DAGVTQSPTHLIKTRGQQVTLRCSPKSGHDTVSWYQQALGQGPQFIFQYYEEEERQRGNFPDRFSGHQFPNYSSELNVNALLLGDSALYLCASSLNINYGYTFGSGTRLTVV.